What follows are 15 T cell receptor beta chains derived from one specimen sequenced in a study of blood T cell repertoires in COVID-19. Clones were sequenced by immunoSEQ multiplex PCR, and TCRdb holds only the in-frame ones, with some missing. The data contain approximately 180,000 clones, around 83% of them seen just once; the ten biggest clones take up roughly 15%. Material for sequencing was PBMCs or T cells enriched from blood (not recorded which). These receptor sequences come from a man between 50 and 59 years old who had recovered from COVID-19.

This sequence joins TRBV6-5 and TRBJ2-7, with 9 nucleotides matching TRBD1. The junction had 5 bases not matched to a gene; V was cut back by 6 bases and J by 2 bases. The CDR3 contains 14 residues. CDR1 is MNHEY and CDR2 is SVGAGI in the germline V gene. The CDR3 region has the DNA TGTGCCAGCAGGGTCGGACAGGGGACCTACGAGCAGTACTTC. Its protein product is CASRVGQGTYEQYF.

The chain recombines TRBV7-9 with TRBJ1-4, with 7 bases fitting TRBD1. V was clipped by 5 bases and J by 7 bases; unmatched bases: 7. CDR1 SEHNR and CDR2 FQNEAQ come from the germline V gene (reference sequence). The CDR3 sequence is 14 residues long. The CDR3 here is CASSIRQGGEKLFF. Here the CDR3 DNA reads TGTGCCAGCAGCATAAGACAGGGCGGTGAAAAACTGTTTTTT.

On this clone: This sample also contains other DNA sequences that code for the same CDR3. V usage is TRBV6-5 and J usage is TRBJ1-2, with D tentatively TRBD1 (5 bases). The CDR3 extends over 14 amino acids. Germline V gene sequence: CDR1 MNHEY, CDR2 SVGAGI. Trimming cost V 4 bases and J 5 bases, with 14 bases left between them. CDR3 loop: CASSSRGGGYGYTF. CDR3 sequence (DNA): TGTGCCAGCAGTTCCCGGGGCGGGGGGTATGGCTACACCTTC.

This chain connects TRBV11-3 to TRBJ1-1; D call uncertain. V was pared by 5 bases and J by 5 bases, with 9 bases between. The CDR3 has 12 residues. Germline CDR1 is SGHNT and CDR2 is YENEEA. The CDR3 sequence: CASSGLSTEAFF. CDR3 DNA: TGTGCCAGCAGCGGGCTGTCTACTGAAGCTTTCTTT.

The chain links TRBV24-1 to TRBJ1-4; D uncertain. CDR3 size: 13 residues. The V end was cut by 4 bases, the J end by 8 bases, with 10 bases between. In germline, CDR1 is KGHDR, CDR2 SFDVKD. The CDR3 loop reads CATSDPPGEKLFF. DNA for the CDR3: TGTGCCACCAGTGACCCGCCGGGGGAAAAACTGTTTTTT.

CDR3 sequence: CASSTSPRGYTF. CDR3 DNA: TGTGCCAGTAGTACGAGCCCGCGCGGCTACACCTTC. The chain links TRBV19 to TRBJ1-2; D is uncertain. Trimming stripped 4 bases from V and 8 bases from J, with 11 bases between. Per the germline V gene, CDR1 is LNHDA and CDR2 is SQIVND (reference sequence). The CDR3 spans 12 residues.

This clone was seen a handful of times. The chain couples TRBV5-1 to TRBJ1-6, with 7 positions matching TRBD1. V gave up 2 bases and J gave up 8 bases; unmatched junction bases: 7. The CDR3 has 15 residues. The germline V gene has CDR1 SGHRS and CDR2 YFSETQ. The CDR3 DNA follows: TGCGCCAGCAGCTTTTCACAGGGGATCGATTCACCCCTCCACTTT. Amino acids: CASSFSQGIDSPLHF.

J is TRBJ1-2 and V is TRBV3-1 (or the pseudogene TRBV3-2), with TRBD1 matching over 10 bases. The germline V gene encodes CDR1 LGHDT and CDR2 YNNKEL (reference sequence). The CDR3 has 17 amino acids. Trimming cost V 1 base and J 3 bases; bases outside gene matches: 8. CDR3 nucleotide sequence: TGTGCCAGCAGCCAAGTTGGGGACAGGGGATATTACTATGGCTACACCTTC. Protein: CASSQVGDRGYYYGYTF.

V and J are TRBV10-3 and TRBJ2-5; 7 bases agree with TRBD1. The V gene's germline CDR1 is ENHRY and CDR2 SYGVKD. The CDR3 consists of 14 residues. V gave up 2 bases and J gave up 5 bases; unmatched junction bases: 5. CDR3 amino acids: CAISEGRGRETQYF. CDR3 DNA sequence: TGTGCCATCAGTGAGGGTAGGGGGCGTGAGACCCAGTACTTC.

The CDR3 coding sequence is TGTGCCAGCTCACCGCAGGGTTTTGGTGAGCAGTTCTTC. Translation: CASSPQGFGEQFF. This chain joins TRBV18 and TRBJ2-1; possible D gene TRBD1, 5 bases. CDR1 KGHSH and CDR2 LQKENI come from the germline V gene. This CDR3 has 13 residues. The V and J ends lost 3 bases and 9 bases respectively, with 12 bases between them. Variable domain in full (rest from reference TRBV18 and TRBJ2-1): NAGVMQNPRHLVRRRGQEARLRCSPMKGHSHVYWYRQLPEEGLKFMVYLQKENIIDESGMPKERFSAEFPKEGPSILRIQQVVRGDSAAYFCASSPQGFGEQFFGPGTRLTVL.

This clone was seen more than once but under ten times. This chain uses TRBV19 with TRBJ1-4; a possible D gene is TRBD1 (5 bases). The length of the CDR3 is 15 residues. V dropped 9 bases and J dropped 5 bases, with 19 bases sitting between them. Germline-derived CDR1 and CDR2 are LNHDA and SQIVND (reference sequence). CDR3 loop: CASRRDPGPNEKLFF. The DNA for the CDR3 is TGTGCCAGCAGGAGAGATCCAGGGCCCAATGAAAAACTGTTTTTT.

This rearrangement joins TRBV25-1 to TRBJ1-6, with D possibly TRBD1 on 5 matching bases. CDR3 size: 15 residues. Trimming took off 5 bases at V and 9 bases at J, with 17 bases between the two ends. Germline CDR1 MGHDK, CDR2 SYGVNS. CDR3 sequence: CASSPPAGGGSPLHF. DNA for the CDR3: TGTGCCAGCAGTCCCCCGGCGGGCGGGGGTTCACCCCTCCACTTT.

This clone has a single count. The chain has TRBV6-5 and TRBJ1-2; 7 bases line up with TRBD1. CDR3 length: 14 residues. V lost 8 bases, J lost 6 bases, and 12 bases stayed unmatched. CDR1 and CDR2 (germline): MNHEY, SVGAGI. CDR3 residues: CASFSGQPSNGYTF. Written as DNA, the CDR3 is TGTGCCAGCTTTTCGGGACAGCCCAGTAATGGCTACACCTTC.

The genes are TRBV2 and TRBJ1-1; D is possibly TRBD1 (6 bases). The CDR3 totals 14 residues. The V end was cut by 8 bases, the J end by 5 bases, with 18 bases between. The germline CDR1 and CDR2 sequences are SNHLY and FYNNEI. The CDR3 sequence is CASSKTGLGTEAFF. Here the CDR3 DNA reads TGTGCCAGCTCGAAGACAGGTTTGGGGACTGAAGCTTTCTTT.

This chain uses TRBV5-6 with TRBJ2-3; TRBD2 matches at 8 bases. Germline assignment: CDR1 SGHDT and CDR2 YYEEEE. The CDR3 sequence is 12 residues long. Trimming took 10 bases from V and 4 from J; bases not matched to a gene: 5. In nucleotides, the CDR3 is TGTGCCGGAAGCGGGGGACCAGATACGCAGTATTTT. It is translated as CAGSGGPDTQYF.